These 15 T cell receptor beta chains share one sample of origin, sequenced in a study of blood T cell repertoires in COVID-19. The repertoire was sequenced with immunoSEQ multiplex PCR; TCRdb's copy has only in-frame clones and lacks some. The table includes roughly 200,000 clones, roughly 84% detected once. Sequenced sample: peripheral blood. The receptors shown here come from a man aged 40-50 years with acute or convalescent COVID-19.

The chain carries TRBV7-2 and TRBJ2-6; no firm D call. Germline V gene data show CDR1 as SGHTA and CDR2 as FQGNSA. The CDR3 runs 13 residues. Trimming cost V 5 bases and J 3 bases, with 5 bases left between them. CDR3 DNA: TGTGCCAGCAGCCCCTATGGGGCCAACGTCCTGACTTTC. This encodes CASSPYGANVLTF. The variable domain in full, completed from reference TRBV7-2 and TRBJ2-6, reads GAGVSQSPSNKVTEKGKDVELRCDPISGHTALYWYRQSLGQGLEFLIYFQGNSAPDKSGLPSDRFSAERTGGSVSTLTIQRTQQEDSAVYLCASSPYGANVLTFGAGSRLTVL.

The chain links TRBV27 to TRBJ1-2; 9 bases are shared with TRBD1. V lost 6 bases and J lost 8; bases outside the gene matches: 16. CDR3 length: 16 residues. Germline lookup yields CDR1 MNHEY and CDR2 SMNVEV (reference sequence). CDR3 amino acids: CASSDAYVRQGGGYTF. DNA of the CDR3: TGTGCCAGCAGCGATGCCTACGTAAGACAGGGGGGCGGCTACACCTTC.

This clone was counted a single time. This rearrangement joins TRBV7-6 to TRBJ2-3; a weak D match, TRBD1 (6 bases). Germline CDR1 is SGHVS and CDR2 is FNYEAQ. The V and J ends lost 7 bases and 2 bases respectively, with 13 bases between them. The CDR3 loop spans 14 amino acids. CDR3 residues: CASKQGASTDTQYF. In DNA form, the CDR3 reads TGTGCCAGCAAACAGGGTGCCTCCACAGATACGCAGTATTTT.

The genes are TRBV27 and TRBJ1-5; tentative D call: TRBD1 (6 bases). The germline gives CDR1 MNHEY, CDR2 SMNVEV (reference sequence). Trimming stripped 4 bases from V and 0 bases from J, with 10 bases between. This CDR3 comprises 15 residues. The CDR3 protein is CASSSRGYSNQPQHF. For the CDR3, the DNA is TGTGCCAGCAGTTCCAGGGGCTATAGCAATCAGCCCCAGCATTTT.

This rearrangement joins TRBV6-5 to TRBJ1-6; 8 bases map to TRBD1. The CDR3 loop spans 14 amino acids. Germline V CDR1 and CDR2: MNHEY, SVGAGI. The V gene end was trimmed by 4 bases and the J gene end by 7 bases; junction bases not matched to a gene: 3. This CDR3 is CASSLTGANSPLHF. CDR3 coding DNA: TGTGCCAGCAGTTTGACAGGGGCCAATTCACCCCTCCACTTT.

This rearrangement joins TRBV7-3 to TRBJ2-1; 15 nucleotides match TRBD2. The V gene's germline CDR1 is SGHTA and CDR2 FQGTGA. Trimming took 6 bases from V and 12 from J; bases not matched to a gene: 9. CDR3 length: 15 amino acids. CDR3 nucleotide sequence: TGTGCCAGCAGTCCCGGGACTAGCGGGAGGCTACGGCAGTTCTTC. Encoded protein: CASSPGTSGRLRQFF.

The V call is TRBV27, the J call TRBJ2-3, with D maybe TRBD2 (6 bases). The germline V gene has CDR1 MNHEY and CDR2 SMNVEV (reference sequence). The CDR3 is 13 amino acids. V gave up 11 bases and J gave up 1 base, with 13 bases separating them. DNA for the CDR3: TGTGCCGCGCGGAGGGCTGGCACAGATACGCAGTATTTT. As protein: CAARRAGTDTQYF.

In its sample, this clone was seen a few times. This chain joins TRBV14 and TRBJ1-1; D might be TRBD1 (5 bases). The CDR3 runs to 16 residues. The V end was cut by 0 bases, the J end by 1 base, with 12 bases between. The germline CDR1 and CDR2 sequences are SGHDN and FVKESK. The CDR3 reads CASSQDQGWGNTEAFF. The CDR3 DNA sequence: TGTGCCAGCAGCCAAGATCAGGGCTGGGGGAACACTGAAGCTTTCTTT.

The chain recombines TRBV20-1 with TRBJ2-1; no firm D call. The CDR3 consists of 12 residues. Trimming removed 3 bases from V and 4 bases from J, with 7 bases in between. The germline gives CDR1 DFQATT, CDR2 SNEGSKA (reference sequence). The CDR3 nucleotides read TGCAGTGCTAGTAACCAGTACAATGAGCAGTTCTTC. The encoded protein is CSASNQYNEQFF.

This chain connects TRBV7-9 to TRBJ1-1, with D unresolved. Germline V CDR1 and CDR2: SEHNR, FQNEAQ (reference sequence). The CDR3 loop spans 14 amino acids. V lost 1 base and J 5 bases, leaving 11 bases between the germline ends. The CDR3 sequence is CASSLDGDWTEAFF. Written as DNA, the CDR3 is TGTGCCAGCAGCTTAGACGGAGATTGGACTGAAGCTTTCTTT.

The rearrangement joins TRBV18 to TRBJ2-5; TRBD2 aligns across 9 bases. The trim removed 3 bases at V and 7 bases at J, leaving 9 bases unmatched. The CDR3 is 15 amino acids. CDR1 and CDR2 from the germline V gene are KGHSH and LQKENI. CDR3 in DNA: TGTGCCAGCTCACCCGGGGCGGGAGGGCCCGCGACCCAGTACTTC. Its protein product is CASSPGAGGPATQYF. Filled out from reference TRBV18 and TRBJ2-5, the complete variable domain reads NAGVMQNPRHLVRRRGQEARLRCSPMKGHSHVYWYRQLPEEGLKFMVYLQKENIIDESGMPKERFSAEFPKEGPSILRIQQVVRGDSAAYFCASSPGAGGPATQYFGPGTRLLVL.

The V gene is TRBV7-8, the J gene TRBJ1-4; D ambiguous. The V end was cut by 0 bases, the J end by 8 bases, with 10 bases between. This CDR3 has 14 amino acids. From germline, CDR1 is SGHVS and CDR2 FQNEAQ. The CDR3 bases are TGTGCCAGCAGCTTAGCATCAGGCGAAGAAAAACTGTTTTTT. Its protein product is CASSLASGEEKLFF.

The chain has TRBV7-6 and TRBJ2-2; unclear D gene. The germline V gene has CDR1 SGHVS and CDR2 FNYEAQ. V was cut by 0 bases and J by 2 bases, with 7 bases left in between. This CDR3 contains 15 residues. DNA of the CDR3: TGTGCCAGCAGCTTAGCAACTACCAACACCGGGGAGCTGTTTTTT. The encoded protein is CASSLATTNTGELFF.

The V gene is TRBV7-6, the J gene TRBJ1-4, with D maybe TRBD1 (5 bases). The CDR3 spans 15 residues. Germline CDR1 reads SGHVS; CDR2 reads FNYEAQ. Trimming took off 2 bases at V and 7 bases at J, with 14 bases between the two ends. The CDR3: CASSLWGGRAEKLFF. CDR3 nucleotides: TGTGCCAGCAGCTTATGGGGGGGAAGGGCTGAAAAACTGTTTTTT.

This chain connects TRBV3-1 (or the pseudogene TRBV3-2) to TRBJ1-2; weak D call: TRBD1 (6 bases). Trimming took off 0 bases at V and 9 bases at J, with 11 bases between the two ends. The germline V gene has CDR1 LGHDT and CDR2 YNNKEL (reference sequence). The CDR3 is made up of 13 amino acids. CDR3 nucleotide sequence: TGTGCCAGCAGCCAAGATCCCACAGGGAGCTACACCTTC. Amino acid sequence: CASSQDPTGSYTF.